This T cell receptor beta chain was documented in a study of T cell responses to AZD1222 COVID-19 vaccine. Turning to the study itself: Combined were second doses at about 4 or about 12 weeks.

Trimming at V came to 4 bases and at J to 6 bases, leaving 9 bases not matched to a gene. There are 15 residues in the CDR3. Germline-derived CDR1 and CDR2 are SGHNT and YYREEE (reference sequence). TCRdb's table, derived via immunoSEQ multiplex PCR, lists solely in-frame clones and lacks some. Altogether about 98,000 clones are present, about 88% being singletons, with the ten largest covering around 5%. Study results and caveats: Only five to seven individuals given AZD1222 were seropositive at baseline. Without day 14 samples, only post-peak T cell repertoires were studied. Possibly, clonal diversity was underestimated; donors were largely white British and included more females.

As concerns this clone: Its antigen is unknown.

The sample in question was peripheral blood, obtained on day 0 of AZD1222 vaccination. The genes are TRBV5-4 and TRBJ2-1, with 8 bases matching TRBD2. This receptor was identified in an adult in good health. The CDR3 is CASSGRRGGRNEQFF. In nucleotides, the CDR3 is TGTGCCAGCAGCGGTCGGCGCGGGGGGCGCAATGAGCAGTTCTTC.